This is a list of T cell receptor beta chains from one sample in a study of cytomegalovirus exposure and HLA in healthy donors. Some clones are missing from TCRdb's copy, which holds only in-frame ones; the method was immunoSEQ multiplex PCR. Altogether 160,000 or so clones are present, about 65% being singletons, with the ten largest covering 2.5% to 3%. The source material was PBMCs. The receptors derive from a woman in her thirties in good health and CMV-seronegative. Each CDR3 is given with its conserved first and last residue. The order of the fields is V gene, J gene, clone size, D gene, CDR3 protein, CDR3 DNA. The D gene is left open where the match is weak. Only part of the rows carry a size: once, few, many, or a class if the clone is expanded.

v_call: TRBV5-1
j_call: TRBJ2-7
clone_size: .
d_call: .
cdr3_aa: CASSLAGVGEQYF
cdr3_nt: TGCGCCAGCAGCTTAGCCGGGGTAGGCGAGCAGTACTTC

v_call: TRBV10-3
j_call: TRBJ2-5
clone_size: few
d_call: TRBD1
cdr3_aa: CASWDRGRETQYF
cdr3_nt: TGTGCCAGCTGGGACAGGGGGCGAGAGACCCAGTACTTC

v_call: TRBV7-9
j_call: TRBJ1-5
clone_size: .
d_call: .
cdr3_aa: CASSGRGENQPQHF
cdr3_nt: TGTGCCAGCAGCGGCAGGGGAGAGAATCAGCCCCAGCATTTT

v_call: TRBV5-1
j_call: TRBJ2-3
clone_size: .
d_call: TRBD2
cdr3_aa: CASSLRREGLFGTDTQYF
cdr3_nt: TGCGCCAGCAGCTTAAGGCGGGAGGGCCTTTTCGGAACAGATACGCAGTATTTT

v_call: TRBV29-1
j_call: TRBJ2-2
clone_size: .
d_call: .
cdr3_aa: CSVDGGGGSRSTGELFF
cdr3_nt: TGCAGCGTTGATGGTGGGGGCGGGAGTCGCTCCACCGGGGAGCTGTTTTTT

v_call: TRBV11-2
j_call: TRBJ2-7
clone_size: .
d_call: .
cdr3_aa: CASSLILGSNEQYF
cdr3_nt: TGTGCCAGCAGCTTAATATTAGGGAGCAACGAGCAGTACTTC

v_call: TRBV6-5
j_call: TRBJ1-5
clone_size: .
d_call: TRBD1
cdr3_aa: CASSAGTGGTQPQHF
cdr3_nt: TGTGCCAGCAGTGCCGGGACAGGGGGTACTCAGCCCCAGCATTTT

v_call: TRBV11-2
j_call: TRBJ1-1
clone_size: .
d_call: .
cdr3_aa: CASSSGVRNTEAFF
cdr3_nt: TGTGCCAGCAGTTCGGGGGTGAGGAACACTGAAGCTTTCTTT

v_call: TRBV9
j_call: TRBJ2-1
clone_size: .
d_call: .
cdr3_aa: CASSGSGQVNNEQFF
cdr3_nt: TGTGCCAGCAGCGGCTCGGGACAAGTAAACAATGAGCAGTTCTTC

v_call: TRBV4-3
j_call: TRBJ1-2
clone_size: once
d_call: TRBD1
cdr3_aa: CASSQTLYDRGDYGYTF
cdr3_nt: TGCGCCAGCAGCCAAACCCTCTACGACAGGGGCGATTATGGCTACACCTTC

v_call: TRBV5-6
j_call: TRBJ2-7
clone_size: .
d_call: .
cdr3_aa: CASSLGGSSYEQYF
cdr3_nt: TGTGCCAGCAGCTTGGGGGGCAGCTCCTACGAGCAGTACTTC

v_call: TRBV4-1
j_call: TRBJ1-5
clone_size: once
d_call: .
cdr3_aa: CASSRSVGGHQPQHF
cdr3_nt: TGCGCCAGCAGCCGGTCGGTGGGGGGGCATCAGCCCCAGCATTTT

v_call: TRBV2
j_call: TRBJ1-4
clone_size: .
d_call: .
cdr3_aa: CASSEGKRGSEKLFF
cdr3_nt: TGTGCCAGCAGTGAAGGAAAAAGGGGCAGTGAAAAACTGTTTTTT

v_call: TRBV7-3
j_call: TRBJ2-3
clone_size: .
d_call: .
cdr3_aa: CASSLALATDTQYF
cdr3_nt: TGTGCCAGCAGCTTAGCGCTCGCCACAGATACGCAGTATTTT

v_call: TRBV30
j_call: TRBJ2-3
clone_size: once
d_call: TRBD2
cdr3_aa: CAGLDPDTQYF
cdr3_nt: TGTGCCGGACTAGACCCAGATACGCAGTATTTT

v_call: TRBV7-3
j_call: TRBJ2-7
clone_size: few
d_call: .
cdr3_aa: CASSLDGQGYEQYF
cdr3_nt: TGTGCCAGCAGCTTAGACGGACAAGGCTACGAGCAGTACTTC

v_call: TRBV6-5
j_call: TRBJ1-5
clone_size: .
d_call: .
cdr3_aa: CASSLRGPSQPQHF
cdr3_nt: TGTGCCAGCAGTCTCAGGGGACCGAGTCAGCCCCAGCATTTT

v_call: TRBV6-4
j_call: TRBJ2-3
clone_size: .
d_call: TRBD2
cdr3_aa: CASSDSGLAGRDTQYF
cdr3_nt: TGTGCCAGCAGTGACTCGGGGCTAGCGGGAAGAGATACGCAGTATTTT

v_call: TRBV19
j_call: TRBJ2-1
clone_size: .
d_call: .
cdr3_aa: CASSTRAYNEQFF
cdr3_nt: TGTGCCAGCTCTACTAGGGCCTACAATGAGCAGTTCTTC

v_call: TRBV7-2
j_call: TRBJ1-5
clone_size: few
d_call: TRBD1
cdr3_aa: CASSLQGGGQPQHF
cdr3_nt: TGTGCCAGCAGCTTACAGGGGGGTGGACAGCCCCAGCATTTT

v_call: TRBV5-1
j_call: TRBJ2-2
clone_size: .
d_call: TRBD2
cdr3_aa: CASSLTSGGTGELFF
cdr3_nt: TGCGCCAGCAGCTTGACTAGCGGGGGTACCGGGGAGCTGTTTTTT

v_call: TRBV10-2
j_call: TRBJ2-7
clone_size: .
d_call: .
cdr3_aa: CASTWDTPLNEQYF
cdr3_nt: TGCGCCAGCACCTGGGACACCCCGCTGAACGAGCAGTACTTC

v_call: TRBV11-2
j_call: TRBJ2-3
clone_size: .
d_call: TRBD1
cdr3_aa: CASSLHRGPTDTQYF
cdr3_nt: TGTGCCAGCAGCTTACACAGGGGACCCACAGATACGCAGTATTTT

v_call: TRBV19
j_call: TRBJ2-7
clone_size: .
d_call: .
cdr3_aa: CASSMGPEQYF
cdr3_nt: TGTGCCAGTAGTATGGGCCCGGAGCAGTACTTC

v_call: TRBV27
j_call: TRBJ2-1
clone_size: .
d_call: TRBD1
cdr3_aa: CASRQGYNEQFF
cdr3_nt: TGTGCCAGCAGACAGGGGTACAATGAGCAGTTCTTC

v_call: TRBV29-1
j_call: TRBJ2-7
clone_size: .
d_call: TRBD2
cdr3_aa: CSVEWDYSYEQYF
cdr3_nt: TGCAGCGTTGAATGGGACTACTCCTACGAGCAGTACTTC

v_call: TRBV7-2
j_call: TRBJ2-6
clone_size: .
d_call: TRBD1
cdr3_aa: CASSLVGTANSGANVLTF
cdr3_nt: TGTGCCAGCAGCTTAGTCGGGACAGCAAACTCTGGGGCCAACGTCCTGACTTTC

v_call: TRBV5-6
j_call: TRBJ2-2
clone_size: few
d_call: .
cdr3_aa: CASTAIAGGGELFF
cdr3_nt: TGTGCCAGCACCGCAATAGCCGGGGGCGGGGAGCTGTTTTTT

v_call: TRBV28
j_call: TRBJ2-5
clone_size: .
d_call: TRBD1
cdr3_aa: CASSFTGDGEETQYF
cdr3_nt: TGTGCCAGCAGTTTTACAGGGGATGGCGAAGAGACCCAGTACTTC

v_call: TRBV15
j_call: TRBJ2-3
clone_size: .
d_call: TRBD2
cdr3_aa: CATSRDLLAGGSTDTQYF
cdr3_nt: TGTGCCACCAGCAGAGATCTCCTAGCGGGGGGTAGCACAGATACGCAGTATTTT

v_call: TRBV7-2
j_call: TRBJ1-1
clone_size: .
d_call: TRBD1
cdr3_aa: CASSPGTANTEAFF
cdr3_nt: TGTGCCAGCAGCCCCGGGACAGCCAACACTGAAGCTTTCTTT

v_call: TRBV29-1
j_call: TRBJ1-2
clone_size: few
d_call: .
cdr3_aa: CSVQAIYGYTF
cdr3_nt: TGCAGCGTTCAGGCAATCTATGGCTACACCTTC

v_call: TRBV15
j_call: TRBJ1-5
clone_size: .
d_call: .
cdr3_aa: CATSRDISNQPQHF
cdr3_nt: TGTGCCACCTCCCGGGACATTAGCAATCAGCCCCAGCATTTT

v_call: TRBV6-6
j_call: TRBJ2-7
clone_size: .
d_call: TRBD2
cdr3_aa: CASSYGTSGGEQYF
cdr3_nt: TGTGCCAGCAGTTACGGGACTAGCGGGGGCGAGCAGTACTTC

v_call: TRBV19
j_call: TRBJ2-3
clone_size: .
d_call: .
cdr3_aa: CASSIAGDKGTQYF
cdr3_nt: TGTGCCAGTAGTATAGCCGGGGACAAGGGTACGCAGTATTTT

v_call: TRBV19
j_call: TRBJ2-7
clone_size: .
d_call: .
cdr3_aa: CASSMGGFSSYEQYF
cdr3_nt: TGTGCCAGTAGTATGGGCGGGTTTAGCTCCTACGAGCAGTACTTC

v_call: TRBV7-6
j_call: TRBJ2-2
clone_size: .
d_call: TRBD2
cdr3_aa: CASSLVSSGDNTGELFF
cdr3_nt: TGTGCCAGCAGCTTAGTTTCTAGCGGGGACAACACCGGGGAGCTGTTTTTT

v_call: TRBV18
j_call: TRBJ1-1
clone_size: few
d_call: .
cdr3_aa: CASSADLGAMNTEAFF
cdr3_nt: TGTGCCAGCTCAGCAGATTTGGGAGCCATGAACACTGAAGCTTTCTTT

v_call: TRBV7-7
j_call: TRBJ2-3
clone_size: few
d_call: TRBD2
cdr3_aa: CASSLVAGGTDTQYF
cdr3_nt: TGTGCTAGCAGCTTAGTAGCGGGGGGCACAGATACGCAGTATTTT

v_call: TRBV11-2
j_call: TRBJ2-5
clone_size: few
d_call: .
cdr3_aa: CASSLFETQYF
cdr3_nt: TGTGCCAGCAGCCTATTTGAGACCCAGTACTTC

v_call: TRBV13
j_call: TRBJ2-3
clone_size: .
d_call: .
cdr3_aa: CASSVGATTDTQYF
cdr3_nt: TGTGCCAGCAGCGTAGGTGCTACCACAGATACGCAGTATTTT

v_call: TRBV7-7
j_call: TRBJ2-1
clone_size: once
d_call: .
cdr3_aa: CASSLGRDNEQFF
cdr3_nt: TGTGCTAGCAGCTTAGGGCGGGATAATGAGCAGTTCTTC

v_call: TRBV27
j_call: TRBJ2-7
clone_size: .
d_call: TRBD1
cdr3_aa: CASSVGQGIGEQYF
cdr3_nt: TGTGCCAGCAGTGTGGGACAGGGTATAGGCGAGCAGTACTTC

v_call: TRBV4-3
j_call: TRBJ2-7
clone_size: .
d_call: TRBD2
cdr3_aa: CASSQDGRGASYEQYF
cdr3_nt: TGCGCCAGCAGCCAAGATGGGCGGGGGGCTTCCTACGAGCAGTACTTC

v_call: TRBV14
j_call: TRBJ2-7
clone_size: .
d_call: TRBD1
cdr3_aa: CASRGGQSYEQYF
cdr3_nt: TGTGCCAGCAGAGGGGGACAGTCCTACGAGCAGTACTTC

v_call: TRBV9
j_call: TRBJ1-3
clone_size: .
d_call: .
cdr3_aa: CASSSGNSGNTIYF
cdr3_nt: TGTGCCAGCAGCTCCGGGAATTCTGGAAACACCATATATTTT

v_call: TRBV7-9
j_call: TRBJ1-2
clone_size: .
d_call: TRBD1
cdr3_aa: CASSPRTGGSANYGYTF
cdr3_nt: TGTGCCAGCAGCCCCAGGACAGGGGGTTCGGCTAACTATGGCTACACCTTC

v_call: TRBV28
j_call: TRBJ2-7
clone_size: .
d_call: .
cdr3_aa: CASSDPGQAYEQYF
cdr3_nt: TGTGCCAGCTCTGACCCAGGGCAAGCCTACGAGCAGTACTTC

v_call: TRBV6-6
j_call: TRBJ2-5
clone_size: few
d_call: .
cdr3_aa: CASSGRTASQETQYF
cdr3_nt: TGTGCCAGCAGCGGTCGGACAGCGTCCCAAGAGACCCAGTACTTC

v_call: TRBV2
j_call: TRBJ2-7
clone_size: .
d_call: .
cdr3_aa: CASSGGTKLYEQYF
cdr3_nt: TGTGCCAGCAGTGGCGGGACGAAGCTCTACGAGCAGTACTTC

v_call: TRBV30
j_call: TRBJ1-2
clone_size: .
d_call: .
cdr3_aa: CAWSVGHTLGYTF
cdr3_nt: TGTGCCTGGAGTGTTGGACACACCCTAGGCTACACCTTC

v_call: TRBV28
j_call: TRBJ2-1
clone_size: .
d_call: .
cdr3_aa: CASSPGLLNEQFF
cdr3_nt: TGTGCCAGCAGCCCCGGACTTCTCAATGAGCAGTTCTTC

v_call: TRBV11-3
j_call: TRBJ1-2
clone_size: .
d_call: TRBD1
cdr3_aa: CASSLPGGYGYTF
cdr3_nt: TGTGCCAGCAGCTTACCAGGGGGCTATGGCTACACCTTC

v_call: TRBV5-1
j_call: TRBJ1-4
clone_size: .
d_call: .
cdr3_aa: CASSQTGLSNEKLFF
cdr3_nt: TGCGCCAGCAGCCAGACGGGACTGTCTAATGAAAAACTGTTTTTT

v_call: TRBV7-2
j_call: TRBJ2-5
clone_size: .
d_call: TRBD2
cdr3_aa: CASSLTGLAQETQYF
cdr3_nt: TGTGCCAGCAGCTTAACAGGACTAGCTCAAGAGACCCAGTACTTC

v_call: TRBV5-1
j_call: TRBJ2-1
clone_size: .
d_call: TRBD2
cdr3_aa: CASSLAGASYNEQFF
cdr3_nt: TGCGCCAGCAGCTTAGCGGGGGCCTCCTACAATGAGCAGTTCTTC

v_call: TRBV6-1
j_call: TRBJ1-6
clone_size: few
d_call: .
cdr3_aa: CASSEVGSNSPLHF
cdr3_nt: TGTGCCAGCAGTGAAGTTGGCAGTAATTCACCCCTCCACTTT

v_call: TRBV27
j_call: TRBJ2-7
clone_size: .
d_call: TRBD1
cdr3_aa: CASSLGTGVNYEQYF
cdr3_nt: TGTGCCAGCAGTTTGGGAACAGGGGTCAACTACGAGCAGTACTTC